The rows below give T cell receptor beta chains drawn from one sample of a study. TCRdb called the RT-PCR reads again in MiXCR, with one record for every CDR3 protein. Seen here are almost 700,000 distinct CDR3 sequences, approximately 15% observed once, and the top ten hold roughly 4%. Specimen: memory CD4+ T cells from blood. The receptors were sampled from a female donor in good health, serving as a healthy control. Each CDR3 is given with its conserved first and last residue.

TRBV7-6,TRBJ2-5,CASSEISGILLIGETQYF
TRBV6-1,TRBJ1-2,CASSEAAAGSNYGYTF
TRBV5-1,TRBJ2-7,CASTPDGNSYEQYF
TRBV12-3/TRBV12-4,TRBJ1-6,CASRSHNSYNSPLHF
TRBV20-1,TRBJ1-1,CSAPSAKVDEAFF
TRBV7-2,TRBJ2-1,CASSLGRDSVLQFF
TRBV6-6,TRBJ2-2,CASSWRVDGELFF
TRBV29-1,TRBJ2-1,CSVYTGLAGVNEQFF
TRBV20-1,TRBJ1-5,CSARTGLNQPQHF
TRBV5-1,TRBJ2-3,CASSQGDSRTDTQYF
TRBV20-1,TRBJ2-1,CSASGRAVSYNEQFF
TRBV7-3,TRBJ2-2,CASSPGDTGELFF
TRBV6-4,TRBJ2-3,CASSDTPGTDTQYF
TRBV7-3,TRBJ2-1,CASSSMGLPDNEQFF
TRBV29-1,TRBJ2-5,CSVVPDLQETQYF
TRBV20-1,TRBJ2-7,CSARKRQGGTYEQYF
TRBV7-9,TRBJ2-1,CASSPRGTAYNEQFF
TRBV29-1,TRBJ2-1,CSVEAYLYNEQFF
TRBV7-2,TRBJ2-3,CASSLMAGVNGDTQYF
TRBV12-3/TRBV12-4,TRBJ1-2,CASSRQSGLYGYTF
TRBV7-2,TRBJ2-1,CASSLEWGSYNEQFF
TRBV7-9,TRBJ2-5,CASSPPGQGAETQYF
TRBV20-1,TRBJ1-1,CSASREDEAFF
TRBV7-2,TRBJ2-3,CASSLTPSVNTDTQYF
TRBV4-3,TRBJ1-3,CASSQDPAGLGNTIYF
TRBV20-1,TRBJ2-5,CSAREVRIQETQYF
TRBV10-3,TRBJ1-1,CAISSTGAEAFF
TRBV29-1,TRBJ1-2,CSVPGATYGYTF
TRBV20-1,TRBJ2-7,CSARIFGAGGPYEQYF
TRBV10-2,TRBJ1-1,CASSTQGEAFF
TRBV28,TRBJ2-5,CASKAGVETQYF
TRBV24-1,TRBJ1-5,CATSDGGQGGNQPQHF
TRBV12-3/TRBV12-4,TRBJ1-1,CASRDLGLGKNTEAFF
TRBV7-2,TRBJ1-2,CASSLYESLGYTF
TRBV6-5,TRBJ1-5,CASSREDRFNQPQHF